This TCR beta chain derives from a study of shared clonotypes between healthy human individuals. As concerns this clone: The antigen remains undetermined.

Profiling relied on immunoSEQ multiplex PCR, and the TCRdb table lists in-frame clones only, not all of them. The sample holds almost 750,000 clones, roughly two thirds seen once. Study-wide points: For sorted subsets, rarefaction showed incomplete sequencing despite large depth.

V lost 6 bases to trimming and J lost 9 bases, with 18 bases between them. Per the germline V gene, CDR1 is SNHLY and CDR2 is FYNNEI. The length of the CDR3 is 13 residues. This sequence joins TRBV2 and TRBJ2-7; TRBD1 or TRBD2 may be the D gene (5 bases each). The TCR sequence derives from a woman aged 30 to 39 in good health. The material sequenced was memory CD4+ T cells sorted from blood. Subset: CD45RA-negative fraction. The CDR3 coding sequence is TGTGCCAGCAGAGAACCGGGGCCCCCTGGGCAGTACTTC. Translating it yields CASREPGPPGQYF.